The 5 T cell receptor beta chains below were found in one sample sequenced in a study of shared clonotypes between healthy human individuals. Clones were sequenced by immunoSEQ multiplex PCR, and TCRdb holds only the in-frame ones, with some missing. The table lists some 2,500,000 clones, 93% of them singletons, with around 0.37% in the top ten. Sequences were obtained from naive CD4+ T cells from PBMCs. The subset: CD45RA+ positively selected. The receptors originated from a man aged 18 to 30 in good health. Some clones in this sample may be carry-over from other donors' samples.

This chain uses TRBV27 with TRBJ1-4, with D possibly being TRBD1 (6 bases). The CDR3 runs to 18 residues. Germline V gene sequence: CDR1 MNHEY, CDR2 SMNVEV (reference sequence). The ends were cut back, 3 bases at V and 0 bases at J, with 17 bases in the middle. The CDR3 DNA reads TGTGCCAGCAGTTTCTTCGGGGGCGGTGCTACAACTAATGAAAAACTGTTTTTT. Translating it yields CASSFFGGGATTNEKLFF.

The V and J genes are TRBV27 and TRBJ1-4; D remains unclear. Trimming took 6 bases from V and 7 from J, leaving 18 bases between them. Germline CDR1 is MNHEY and CDR2 is SMNVEV (reference sequence). The CDR3 spans 15 residues. In DNA form, the CDR3 reads TGTGCCAGCAGCCCACACGACCCGGGAGGTGAAAAACTGTTTTTT. Protein product: CASSPHDPGGEKLFF.

This chain links TRBV28 with TRBJ1-1; D is unclear. The V end lost 5 bases, the J end lost 6 bases, and 10 bases lay between the germline ends. CDR3 length equals 12 residues. Germline-derived CDR1 and CDR2 are MDHEN and SYDVKM. This CDR3 is CASSIRRAEAFF. CDR3 DNA: TGTGCCAGCAGTATTCGACGGGCTGAAGCTTTCTTT.

This clone has only one observation. CDR3 loop: CASSSLGDEQFF. The CDR3 region has the DNA TGTGCCAGCAGCTCCTTGGGGGATGAGCAGTTCTTC. The rearrangement uses TRBV7-9 and TRBJ2-1; D is tentatively TRBD1 or TRBD2 (5 bases each). Germline CDR1 SEHNR, CDR2 FQNEAQ (reference sequence). The CDR3 contains 12 residues. V was trimmed by 4 bases and J by 8 bases, leaving 9 bases between them.

The V and J genes are TRBV7-3 and TRBJ2-2; no clear D gene. Between the trimmed V and J ends, which lost 1 base and 3 bases, there was a span of 9 bases. CDR3 size: 15 residues. CDR1 and CDR2 (germline): SGHTA, FQGTGA. CDR3 protein: CASSLIGPDTGELFF. CDR3 coding DNA: TGTGCCAGCAGCTTAATAGGCCCGGACACCGGGGAGCTGTTTTTT.